These 24 T cell receptor beta chains came from one sample sequenced in a study of cytomegalovirus exposure and HLA in healthy donors. The repertoire was sequenced with immunoSEQ multiplex PCR; TCRdb's copy has only in-frame clones and lacks some. In the table there are roughly 70,000 clones, around 97% of which are singletons. Sequenced input: PBMCs. The origin of the receptors is a man between 18 and 35 years old in good health and CMV-seronegative.

The chain combines TRBV6-1 with TRBJ2-7, with TRBD2 as a possible D gene (5 bases). V lost 11 bases and J 4 bases, leaving 12 bases between the germline ends. Germline CDR1 is MNHNS and CDR2 is SASEGT. This CDR3 is 11 amino acids long. CDR3 sequence reads: CAGKGAYEQYF. In nucleotides, the CDR3 is TGTGCCGGGAAGGGAGCATACGAGCAGTACTTC.

V and J are TRBV19 and TRBJ1-2; tentative D call: TRBD1 (5 bases). V was pared by 3 bases and J by 4 bases, with 12 bases between. Germline CDR1 and CDR2: LNHDA and SQIVND (reference sequence). The length of the CDR3 is 14 residues. CDR3 loop: CASSILGPSYGYTF. The CDR3 DNA reads TGTGCCAGTAGTATTTTGGGGCCTTCCTATGGCTACACCTTC.

This chain links TRBV15 with TRBJ1-5, with 7 bases aligning to TRBD1. The CDR3 runs to 16 residues. V lost 3 bases and J lost 4; bases outside the gene matches: 9. Germline CDR1 is LNHNV and CDR2 is YYDKDF (reference sequence). CDR3 in amino acids: CATSRIPGQSNQPQHF. CDR3 nucleotide sequence: TGTGCCACCAGCAGGATCCCGGGACAGTCTAATCAGCCCCAGCATTTT. Full variable domain (rest looked up from reference TRBV15 and TRBJ1-5): DAMVIQNPRYQVTQFGKPVTLSCSQTLNHNVMYWYQQKSSQAPKLLFHYYDKDFNNEADTPDNFQSRRPNTSFCFLDIRSPGLGDTAMYLCATSRIPGQSNQPQHFGDGTRLSIL.

The chain employs TRBV6-5 and TRBJ1-2; no firm D call. The ends were cut back, 5 bases at V and 8 bases at J, with 18 bases in the middle. Germline V gene data show CDR1 as MNHEY and CDR2 as SVGAGI. The CDR3 has 14 amino acids. The CDR3 sequence: CASSTGGNPEGYTF. The CDR3 nucleotides read TGTGCCAGCAGTACGGGAGGGAATCCAGAAGGCTACACCTTC.

This chain links TRBV6-5 with TRBJ2-3; possible D gene TRBD2, 7 bases. The V gene's germline CDR1 is MNHEY and CDR2 SVGAGI. CDR3 length equals 15 residues. Trimming removed 7 bases at V and 6 bases at J, with 20 bases between. In DNA, the CDR3 is TGTGCCAGCACCCCCCGGGGGGACATTGGGGATACGCAGTATTTT. Protein: CASTPRGDIGDTQYF.

V usage is TRBV2 and J usage is TRBJ2-7, with 7 bases identical to TRBD1. CDR3 size: 13 residues. Trimming took 8 bases from V and 0 from J; bases not matched to a gene: 4. The V gene's germline CDR1 is SNHLY and CDR2 FYNNEI. CDR3 bases: TGTGCCAGCGACCGGGACAGCTCCTACGAGCAGTACTTC. Its protein is CASDRDSSYEQYF.

This chain connects TRBV2 to TRBJ2-5, with D perhaps matching TRBD1 (7 bases). The CDR3 spans 15 residues. Trimming took off 8 bases at V and 0 bases at J, with 16 bases between the two ends. Germline-derived CDR1 and CDR2 are SNHLY and FYNNEI. CDR3 sequence (DNA): TGTGCCAGCCCCTCGGGAGACAGGGACCAAGAGACCCAGTACTTC. It yields the protein CASPSGDRDQETQYF.

The chain uses TRBV2 and TRBJ1-6; a possible D gene is TRBD1 (6 bases). Trimming took off 8 bases at V and 6 bases at J, with 11 bases between the two ends. The CDR3 has 13 amino acids. Germline V gene data show CDR1 as SNHLY and CDR2 as FYNNEI. The CDR3 sequence: CASGGQINSPLHF. The CDR3 DNA reads TGTGCCAGCGGAGGACAGATTAATTCACCCCTCCACTTT.

This sequence joins TRBV27 and TRBJ2-2; D is unclear. V lost 3 bases to trimming and J lost 6 bases, with 5 bases between them. Germline CDR1 and CDR2: MNHEY and SMNVEV (reference sequence). This CDR3 is built from 12 residues. Written as DNA, the CDR3 is TGTGCCAGCAGTTTGGGCCCCGGGGAGCTGTTTTTT. As protein: CASSLGPGELFF.

The table lists this clone with a few counts. The chain recombines TRBV29-1 with TRBJ1-5, with D perhaps TRBD1 (6 bases). The CDR3 runs to 13 residues. Germline assignment: CDR1 SQVTM and CDR2 ANQGSEA. Trimming took 5 bases from V and 1 from J, leaving 9 bases between them. Here the CDR3 DNA reads TGCAGCGTTCGTCAGGGGAGCAATCAGCCCCAGCATTTT. It yields the protein CSVRQGSNQPQHF.

V is TRBV5-1 and J is TRBJ1-1; D is perhaps TRBD1 (5 bases). Trimming removed 4 bases from V and 0 bases from J, with 16 bases in between. The CDR3 contains 16 residues. Germline CDR1 reads SGHRS; CDR2 reads YFSETQ. The CDR3 sequence: CASSLTGGQLNTEAFF. In DNA form, the CDR3 reads TGCGCCAGCAGCCTAACAGGCGGCCAATTGAACACTGAAGCTTTCTTT.

This chain uses TRBV1 with TRBJ1-4. TRBV1 represents a pseudogene. The CDR3 sequence is 16 residues long. The DNA for the CDR3 is TGCACCAGCAGCCCCAGAGGCGCTGCAACTAATGAAAAACTGTTTTTT. Its translation is CTSSPRGAATNEKLFF.

The chain is built from TRBV15 and TRBJ2-3; 10 bases are shared with TRBD2. Germline CDR1 and CDR2: LNHNV and YYDKDF (reference sequence). Losses at the gene ends were 2 bases for V and 5 bases for J; bases not matched to a gene: 13. The CDR3 length is 18 residues. The CDR3: CATSRPMELAGDVDTQYF. DNA of the CDR3: TGTGCCACCAGCAGACCTATGGAGCTAGCGGGAGATGTAGATACGCAGTATTTT.

This chain links TRBV11-3 with TRBJ1-1; 9 positions agree with TRBD1. The germline CDR1 and CDR2 sequences are SGHNT and YENEEA. The CDR3 has 14 amino acids. V dropped 2 bases and J dropped 5; count of bases not matched to a gene: 3. The CDR3: CASSLFGQGTEAFF. The CDR3 coding sequence is TGTGCCAGCAGCTTATTTGGACAGGGGACTGAAGCTTTCTTT.

The J gene is TRBJ1-2, the V gene TRBV6-5; 9 bases agree with TRBD1. V shed 2 bases and J 8 bases; nucleotides not matched to a gene: 6. The germline gives CDR1 MNHEY, CDR2 SVGAGI. The CDR3 runs to 14 residues. As DNA, the CDR3 is TGTGCCAGCAGTTACCAGGACAGGGGTCGGGGCTACACCTTC. It is translated as CASSYQDRGRGYTF.

V usage is TRBV2 and J usage is TRBJ1-1; 9 bases line up with TRBD1. The junction had 5 bases not matched to a gene; V was cut back by 3 bases and J by 12 bases. Germline lookup yields CDR1 SNHLY and CDR2 FYNNEI. CDR3 size: 12 residues. CDR3 sequence (DNA): TGTGCCAGCAGTGACTGGACAGGGGTGACTTTCTTT. Residues: CASSDWTGVTFF.

V is TRBV6-4 and J is TRBJ2-2, with 7 bases lining up with TRBD2. CDR1 is MRHNA and CDR2 is SNTAGT in the germline V gene. The CDR3 is made up of 13 amino acids. The trim removed 4 bases at V and 4 bases at J, leaving 0 bases unmatched. CDR3 nucleotides: TGTGCCAGCAGTGGGACTAGCACCGGGGAGCTGTTTTTT. Its translation: CASSGTSTGELFF.

V gene TRBV2 combines with J gene TRBJ1-1; tentatively, D is TRBD1 (6 bases). The CDR3 totals 11 residues. Between the trimmed V and J ends, which lost 7 bases and 5 bases, there was a span of 8 bases. From germline, CDR1 is SNHLY and CDR2 FYNNEI. CDR3 in amino acids: CASNRATEAFF. As DNA, the CDR3 is TGTGCCAGCAACAGGGCAACTGAAGCTTTCTTT.

The chain links TRBV6-5 to TRBJ2-2; 7 positions match TRBD1. CDR3 length: 15 amino acids. CDR1 MNHEY and CDR2 SVGAGI come from the germline V gene. V was pared by 7 bases and J by 5 bases, with 10 bases of the junction left unmatched. The CDR3 nucleotides are TGTGCCAGCACACAGGGGCAGGGACGGACCGGGGAGCTGTTTTTT. Translation: CASTQGQGRTGELFF.

The V and J genes are TRBV2 and TRBJ2-7, with 7 bases identical to TRBD1. Germline assignment: CDR1 SNHLY and CDR2 FYNNEI. The CDR3 runs 14 residues. The junction had 7 bases not matched to a gene; V was cut back by 5 bases and J by 3 bases. The DNA for the CDR3 is TGTGCCAGCAGTCGACAGGGCGCTTTCTACGAGCAGTACTTC. Translation gives CASSRQGAFYEQYF.

This sequence joins TRBV9 and TRBJ2-1; 10 nucleotides line up with TRBD2. With 4 bases clipped from V and 6 bases from J, the junction kept 4 bases outside the gene matches. The CDR3 sequence is 14 residues long. Germline V gene data show CDR1 as SGDLS and CDR2 as YYNGEE. Here the CDR3 DNA reads TGTGCCAGCAGCCTGGGACTAGCGCTCAATGAGCAGTTCTTC. It specifies CASSLGLALNEQFF.

CDR3 nucleotides: TGTGCCAGCAGCGACAGAGGGGGGGATAATTCACCCCTCCACTTT. Translated, it gives CASSDRGGDNSPLHF. The rearrangement uses TRBV6-5 and TRBJ1-6; weak D call: TRBD1 (6 bases). The length of the CDR3 is 15 residues. The germline V gene has CDR1 MNHEY and CDR2 SVGAGI. The germline V and J ends were trimmed by 6 bases and 5 bases, with 14 bases remaining between them.

This chain connects TRBV30 to TRBJ2-3; tentative D call: TRBD2 (5 bases). This CDR3 region has 13 residues. Trimming shortened V by 2 bases and J by 2 bases, and 8 bases separated the two germline ends. The germline CDR1 and CDR2 sequences are GTSNPN and SVGIG (reference sequence). CDR3 loop: CAWSLGVTDTQYF. CDR3 DNA sequence: TGTGCCTGGAGTCTCGGGGTCACAGATACGCAGTATTTT.

V and J are TRBV7-3 and TRBJ2-3; weak D call: TRBD1 (6 bases). The germline V gene has CDR1 SGHTA and CDR2 FQGTGA. The CDR3 contains 15 residues. Deletions cut 4 bases from V and 1 base from J, with 12 bases between. This chain's CDR3 is CASSSQGPGTDTQYF. The CDR3 DNA follows: TGTGCCAGCAGCTCACAGGGCCCGGGCACAGATACGCAGTATTTT.